The 9 T cell receptor beta chains in this list originate from one sample, sequenced in a study of cytomegalovirus exposure and HLA in healthy donors. This PCR relied on a set of 60 Vbeta primers and 13 Jbeta primers. TCRdb's copy holds only in-frame clones and misses some; the assay was immunoSEQ multiplex PCR. The sample's table shows around 140,000 clones. Sequencing used PBMCs. Receptors were obtained from a young woman in good health and CMV-seronegative.

The gene calls are TRBV5-4 and TRBJ2-6; TRBD1 agrees at 7 bases. CDR3 length: 15 amino acids. CDR1 SGHNT and CDR2 YYREEE come from the germline V gene (reference sequence). V lost 7 bases, J lost 0 bases, and 4 bases stayed unmatched. The CDR3 DNA is TGTGCCAGCGAGGGACAGCGCTCTGGGGCCAACGTCCTGACTTTC. This codes for CASEGQRSGANVLTF. The whole variable domain, remainder taken from reference TRBV5-4 and TRBJ2-6, is ETGVTQSPTHLIKTRGQQVTLRCSSQSGHNTVSWYQQALGQGPQFIFQYYREEENGRGNFPPRFSGLQFPNYSSELNVNALELDDSALYLCASEGQRSGANVLTFGAGSRLTVL.

The chain uses TRBV10-3 and TRBJ2-7; 8 nucleotides align to TRBD2. The CDR3 spans 12 residues. CDR1 ENHRY and CDR2 SYGVKD come from the germline V gene. After removal of 6 bases from V and 6 bases from J, the junction contained 4 bases not matched to a gene. CDR3 nucleotides: TGTGCCATCAGCACCGGGACTAGCGAGCAGTACTTC. Translation gives CAISTGTSEQYF.

The rearrangement uses TRBV25-1 and TRBJ2-5; TRBD2 matches 7 bases. With 1 base clipped from V and 1 base from J, the junction kept 0 bases outside the gene matches. This CDR3 is built from 14 residues. Germline CDR1 and CDR2: MGHDK and SYGVNS. CDR3 amino acids: CASSEWEGQETQYF. CDR3 nucleotides: TGTGCCAGCAGTGAATGGGAGGGCCAAGAGACCCAGTACTTC.

CDR3 protein: CASSLRGQGAYNEQFF. Here the CDR3 DNA reads TGCGCCAGCAGCTTGAGAGGACAGGGGGCCTACAATGAGCAGTTCTTC. The chain uses TRBV5-1 and TRBJ2-1, with 10 nucleotides matching TRBD1. V shed 1 base and J 2 bases; nucleotides not matched to a gene: 3. Germline V gives CDR1 SGHRS, CDR2 YFSETQ. The CDR3 is 16 amino acids.

V is TRBV6-1 and J is TRBJ1-2; no reliable D call. V was clipped by 2 bases and J by 3 bases, with 10 bases between them. The CDR3 is made up of 14 amino acids. CDR1 is MNHNS, CDR2 SASEGT, per germline. CDR3 loop: CASSERRNYYGYTF. The CDR3 coding sequence is TGTGCCAGCAGTGAACGGAGGAATTACTATGGCTACACCTTC.

The V call is TRBV5-6, the J call TRBJ1-5; TRBD1 aligns across 7 bases. The CDR3 is 17 residues long. V lost 3 bases to trimming and J lost 2 bases; unmatched junction nucleotides: 11. Germline assignment: CDR1 SGHDT and CDR2 YYEEEE. The CDR3 DNA sequence: TGTGCCAGCAGCTCTGGACAGGTGATGATTGGCAATCAGCCCCAGCATTTT. This sequence encodes CASSSGQVMIGNQPQHF. Based on the CDR3 plus reference TRBV5-6 and TRBJ1-5, the full variable domain is DAGVTQSPTHLIKTRGQQVTLRCSPKSGHDTVSWYQQALGQGPQFIFQYYEEEERQRGNFPDRFSGHQFPNYSSELNVNALLLGDSALYLCASSSGQVMIGNQPQHFGDGTRLSIL.

The chain has TRBV4-1 and TRBJ2-7; TRBD2 is a possible D gene (6 bases). Deletions cut 4 bases from V and 1 base from J, with 11 bases between. The CDR3 consists of 14 residues. CDR1 and CDR2 from the germline V gene are MGHRA and YSYEKL. CDR3 in amino acids: CASSPFSGSYEQYF. CDR3 nucleotide sequence: TGCGCCAGCAGCCCCTTTAGCGGATCCTACGAGCAGTACTTC.

The rearrangement joins TRBV7-9 to TRBJ2-3; D call uncertain. Germline V gene data show CDR1 as SEHNR and CDR2 as FQNEAQ (reference sequence). With 2 bases removed from V and 0 bases from J, the gap between germline ends came to 3 bases. This CDR3 region has 13 residues. The CDR3 DNA follows: TGTGCCAGCAGCTTATCTAGCACAGATACGCAGTATTTT. Residues: CASSLSSTDTQYF. Full variable domain (rest looked up from reference TRBV7-9 and TRBJ2-3): DTGVSQNPRHKITKRGQNVTFRCDPISEHNRLYWYRQTLGQGPEFLTYFQNEAQLEKSRLLSDRFSAERPKGSFSTLEIQRTEQGDSAMYLCASSLSSTDTQYFGPGTRLTVL.

The chain has TRBV5-1 and TRBJ2-3; TRBD2 agrees at 9 bases. Germline V CDR1 and CDR2: SGHRS, YFSETQ. CDR3 size: 16 residues. The trim removed 4 bases at V and 0 bases at J, leaving 6 bases unmatched. The CDR3 DNA sequence: TGCGCCAGCAGCCAACGGCTAGCGGGGAGCACAGATACGCAGTATTTT. The encoded protein is CASSQRLAGSTDTQYF.